What follows are 26 T cell receptor beta chains derived from one specimen sequenced in a study of blood T cells in healthy people across ages. Combining a sample-barcoded 5' primer with a J-beta primer mix, a second PCR ran for roughly 7 to 12 cycles. TCRdb re-called the 5' RACE reads with MiXCR, one entry per CDR3 protein. Of nearly 800,000 distinct CDR3 sequences in the sample, more than 50% were seen once. Input material: blood. The source of these receptors is a man aged 35 to 55 in good health.

The chain recombines TRBV20-1 with TRBJ1-2; a possible D gene is TRBD1 (5 bases). The germline V gene encodes CDR1 DFQATT and CDR2 SNEGSKA (reference sequence). Trimming stripped 4 bases from V and 3 bases from J, with 18 bases between. The CDR3 contains 15 residues. CDR3 sequence (DNA): TGCAGTGCTACCCCCCGGGGCGGGGAGGACTATGGCTACACCTTC. Its translation is CSATPRGGEDYGYTF.

The rearrangement uses TRBV11-2 and TRBJ2-3; 8 positions match TRBD2. CDR3 length: 15 residues. Trimming at V came to 4 bases and at J to 1 base, leaving 4 bases not matched to a gene. Germline V gene sequence: CDR1 SGHAT, CDR2 FQNNGV. The chain's CDR3 is CASSSGGSGTDTQYF. The CDR3 DNA sequence: TGTGCCAGCAGCTCGGGGGGGTCTGGCACAGATACGCAGTATTTT. The full variable domain, with the rest looked up from reference TRBV11-2 and TRBJ2-3, is EAGVAQSPRYKIIEKRQSVAFWCNPISGHATLYWYQQILGQGPKLLIQFQNNGVVDDSQLPKDRFSAERLKGVDSTLKIQPAKLEDSAVYLCASSSGGSGTDTQYFGPGTRLTVL.

V usage is TRBV11-3 and J usage is TRBJ1-4; 8 positions agree with TRBD1. CDR3 length: 17 residues. Germline CDR1 reads SGHNT; CDR2 reads YENEEA. V gave up 0 bases and J gave up 5 bases; unmatched junction bases: 8. DNA for the CDR3: TGTGCCAGCAGCTTAGATCTCGGACAGGGCTCCAATGAAAAACTGTTTTTT. This encodes CASSLDLGQGSNEKLFF.

The chain carries TRBV27 and TRBJ2-4, with TRBD2 matching over 7 bases. The V and J ends lost 6 bases and 14 bases, in that order; junction bases with no gene match: 19. From germline, CDR1 is MNHEY and CDR2 SMNVEV (reference sequence). This CDR3 has 15 amino acids. In DNA form, the CDR3 reads TGTGCCAGCAGCCGAATCGGGTCCCAGGTTCGGGAGGAGTACTTC. Protein product: CASSRIGSQVREEYF.

V and J are TRBV7-2 and TRBJ2-7; 9 positions agree with TRBD1. V trimming: 3 bases; J trimming: 0 bases; junction bases outside the gene matches: 9. Germline V gives CDR1 SGHTA, CDR2 FQGNSA. The CDR3 has 17 residues. The DNA for the CDR3 is TGTGCCAGCAGCTTTTCCCGGGACAGGGCGATCTCCTACGAGCAGTACTTC. Translating gives CASSFSRDRAISYEQYF. Together with reference TRBV7-2 and TRBJ2-7, the CDR3 gives the full variable domain: GAGVSQSPSNKVTEKGKDVELRCDPISGHTALYWYRQSLGQGLEFLIYFQGNSAPDKSGLPSDRFSAERTGGSVSTLTIQRTQQEDSAVYLCASSFSRDRAISYEQYFGPGTRLTVT.

The chain joins TRBV5-1 to TRBJ2-5; the match to TRBD1 covers 7 bases. The germline CDR1 and CDR2 sequences are SGHRS and YFSETQ. J lost 5 bases, V lost 4 bases, and 8 bases had no gene match. CDR3 length: 14 residues. The CDR3 DNA follows: TGCGCCAGCAGCGTAGGCGACAGGGTGGAGACCCAGTACTTC. Amino acids: CASSVGDRVETQYF.

With regard to this clonotype: The missing conserved phenylalanine or tryptophan at the end of this CDR3 makes a read error likely. V is TRBV7-2 and J is TRBJ2-3; D perhaps matches TRBD1 (5 bases). CDR1 and CDR2 (germline): SGHTA, FQGNSA. The V end lost 5 bases, the J end lost 4 bases, and 16 bases lay between the germline ends. The CDR3 covers 15 residues. The chain's CDR3 is CASSRDSSVADTQYS. CDR3 bases: TGTGCCAGCAGCAGAGACAGCTCCGTGGCAGATACGCAGTATTCT.

This chain uses TRBV6-5 with TRBJ1-1; 8 positions agree with TRBD1. CDR3 length: 13 amino acids. Germline V gives CDR1 MNHEY, CDR2 SVGAGI. Germline trimming cut 6 bases from V and 10 bases from J; bases unmatched to any gene: 10. The CDR3 DNA reads as TGTGCCAGCAGCCCCAGGACAGGGCGTCCAGCTTTCTTT. It translates to CASSPRTGRPAFF.

This clonotype was counted only a few times. The chain carries TRBV7-3 and TRBJ2-1; either TRBD1 or TRBD2 may fit D (5 bases each). Trimming took off 3 bases at V and 7 bases at J, with 16 bases between the two ends. The germline V gene encodes CDR1 SGHTA and CDR2 FQGTGA. The CDR3 consists of 15 residues. The CDR3 here is CASSFSSGTTNEQFF. The CDR3 nucleotides read TGTGCCAGCAGCTTCTCTTCCGGGACGACGAATGAGCAGTTCTTC.

The CDR3 sequence is CSARGQGSPRHEQYF. The CDR3 region has the DNA TGCAGTGCTAGGGGCCAGGGGAGTCCCCGGCACGAGCAGTACTTC. The chain employs TRBV20-1 and TRBJ2-7; D perhaps matches TRBD1 (6 bases). This CDR3 is 15 amino acids long. V was shortened by 3 bases and J by 5 bases, with 20 bases between the two germline ends. Germline V lookup: CDR1 DFQATT, CDR2 SNEGSKA (reference sequence).

This rearrangement joins TRBV5-1 to TRBJ1-2, with 8 bases aligning to TRBD1. The germline V gene has CDR1 SGHRS and CDR2 YFSETQ. The ends lost 0 bases at V and 6 bases at J; junction bases unmatched: 4. This CDR3 is built from 14 residues. CDR3 loop: CASSLVQGADGYTF. DNA of the CDR3: TGCGCCAGCAGCTTGGTTCAGGGGGCCGATGGCTACACCTTC.

This chain links TRBV12-3 or TRBV12-4 with TRBJ1-5, with a tentative D call TRBD1 (6 bases). V was trimmed by 6 bases and J by 7 bases, leaving 13 bases between them. The CDR3 extends over 13 amino acids. The CDR3 loop reads CASSKAGDQPQHF. In nucleotides, the CDR3 is TGTGCCAGCAGCAAGGCAGGGGACCAGCCCCAGCATTTT.

This chain joins TRBV28 and TRBJ1-4, with D tentatively TRBD1 (5 bases). From germline, CDR1 is MDHEN and CDR2 SYDVKM. The germline V and J ends were trimmed by 8 bases and 6 bases, with 13 bases remaining between them. This CDR3 is 13 amino acids long. CDR3 DNA sequence: TGTGCCAGCTCAGGGACCTCAGATGAAAAACTGTTTTTT. This codes for CASSGTSDEKLFF.

This clonotype was seen a single time. At one end, the junction sequence differs from germline, possibly due to a read error. The chain recombines TRBV7-8 with TRBJ2-1; the D gene could be TRBD1 or TRBD2 (6 bases each). CDR1 and CDR2 from the germline V gene are SGHVS and FQNEAQ. The CDR3 sequence is 13 residues long. In DNA, the CDR3 is TGTGCCAGCAGCTTGTCACAGGGAGGTGAGCGGTTCTTC. This translates into CASSLSQGGERFF.

The rearrangement joins TRBV4-1 to TRBJ2-7; D possibly corresponds to TRBD1 (5 bases). Trimming removed 7 bases from V and 0 bases from J, with 16 bases in between. CDR1 and CDR2 (germline): MGHRA, YSYEKL. This CDR3 has 15 residues. The CDR3 sequence is CASNQTPTVSYEQYF. CDR3 DNA sequence: TGCGCCAGCAATCAAACTCCGACAGTCTCCTACGAGCAGTACTTC.

V usage is TRBV7-2 and J usage is TRBJ2-3, with D possibly matching TRBD2 (5 bases). The CDR3 covers 13 residues. V dropped 5 bases and J dropped 6 bases, with 12 bases sitting between them. Germline V gives CDR1 SGHTA, CDR2 FQGNSA. CDR3 coding DNA: TGTGCCAGCAGCGACCCCTGGGAGGATACGCAGTATTTT. This codes for CASSDPWEDTQYF.

This chain uses TRBV6-1 with TRBJ2-1, with 13 nucleotides matching TRBD2. The CDR3 loop spans 15 amino acids. Germline V gene sequence: CDR1 MNHNS, CDR2 SASEGT. With V trimmed by 1 base and J by 8 bases, 2 bases remained unmatched. The CDR3 DNA follows: TGTGCCAGCAGTGAAGGACTAGCGGGAGGCTATGAGCAGTTCTTC. This encodes CASSEGLAGGYEQFF.

CDR3 sequence (DNA): TGCAGTGCTAGAGATAGTACCGGCCGCTCCTACAATGAGCAGTTCTTC. It encodes CSARDSTGRSYNEQFF. The chain is built from TRBV20-1 and TRBJ2-1; no clear D. The ends were cut back, 0 bases at V and 0 bases at J, with 12 bases in the middle. Germline V gene data show CDR1 as DFQATT and CDR2 as SNEGSKA (reference sequence). The CDR3 is 16 amino acids.

This clonotype occurred a few times. The rearrangement links TRBV5-1 to TRBJ2-5; a weak D match, TRBD1 (6 bases). The V gene's germline CDR1 is SGHRS and CDR2 YFSETQ. Trimming left V 4 bases short and J 12 bases short, with 13 bases between. The CDR3 is 11 amino acids. The CDR3 DNA follows: TGCGCCAGCAGCGACCGGGACACAAAGTACTTC. It codes for CASSDRDTKYF.

The chain links TRBV9 to TRBJ2-1; D gene ambiguous. The CDR3 length is 14 residues. Germline loops: CDR1 SGDLS, CDR2 YYNGEE. Trimming cost V 4 bases and J 7 bases, with 15 bases left between them. The CDR3 DNA is TGTGCCAGCAGCCTAACCGGGCAACGGAATGAGCAGTTCTTC. Translating gives CASSLTGQRNEQFF.

The CDR3 reads CASSHSLDRAYGYTF. CDR3 bases: TGTGCCAGCAGCCACTCGTTAGACAGGGCTTATGGCTACACCTTC. The gene calls are TRBV7-9 and TRBJ1-2, with 7 bases matching TRBD1. Germline-derived CDR1 and CDR2 are SEHNR and FQNEAQ (reference sequence). V lost 5 bases, J lost 5 bases, and 11 bases stayed unmatched. The CDR3 covers 15 residues.

V and J are TRBV4-3 and TRBJ1-2, with D possibly being TRBD1 (5 bases). From germline, CDR1 is LGHNA and CDR2 YSLEER. CDR3 length: 16 residues. V lost 0 bases to trimming and J lost 6 bases, with 17 bases between them. CDR3 DNA sequence: TGCGCCAGCAGCCAAGATTATAGGGGTTCGACGGATGGCTACACCTTC. It translates to CASSQDYRGSTDGYTF.

The DNA of the CDR3 is TGTGCCAGCAGCTCTCAGGGGGCGCAGGCAGATACGCAGTATTTT. This translates into CASSSQGAQADTQYF. The chain uses TRBV11-2 and TRBJ2-3, with 8 bases that match TRBD1. Germline CDR1 and CDR2: SGHAT and FQNNGV. The length of the CDR3 is 15 residues. With 4 bases clipped from V and 4 bases from J, the junction kept 7 bases outside the gene matches.

The chain combines TRBV5-1 with TRBJ1-1; 8 nucleotides align to TRBD1. CDR1 is SGHRS, CDR2 YFSETQ, per germline. This CDR3 is built from 16 residues. The V segment lost 2 bases and the J segment 0 bases; nucleotides outside the gene matches: 6. CDR3 amino acids: CASSFSPDRVNTEAFF. The CDR3 bases are TGCGCCAGCAGCTTCTCCCCGGACAGGGTGAACACTGAAGCTTTCTTT.

This clonotype has a handful of counts. The V and J genes are TRBV28 and TRBJ2-7; unclear D gene. In germline, CDR1 is MDHEN, CDR2 SYDVKM. The CDR3 loop spans 12 amino acids. Trimming left V 2 bases short and J 6 bases short, with 8 bases between. The CDR3, as DNA: TGTGCCAGCAGTTTAGGCTCTCGCGAGCAGTACTTC. Amino acids: CASSLGSREQYF.

In regard to this clonotype: Relative to the germline gene, one junction end is altered; a read error may explain this. The V call is TRBV3-1, the J call TRBJ2-1; no firm D call. This CDR3 is built from 15 residues. Germline CDR1 reads LGHDT; CDR2 reads YNNKEL (reference sequence). For the CDR3, the DNA is TGTGCCGGCAGCCAAGCCAAGAACTCCTACAATGAGCAGTTCTTC. Residues: CAGSQAKNSYNEQFF.